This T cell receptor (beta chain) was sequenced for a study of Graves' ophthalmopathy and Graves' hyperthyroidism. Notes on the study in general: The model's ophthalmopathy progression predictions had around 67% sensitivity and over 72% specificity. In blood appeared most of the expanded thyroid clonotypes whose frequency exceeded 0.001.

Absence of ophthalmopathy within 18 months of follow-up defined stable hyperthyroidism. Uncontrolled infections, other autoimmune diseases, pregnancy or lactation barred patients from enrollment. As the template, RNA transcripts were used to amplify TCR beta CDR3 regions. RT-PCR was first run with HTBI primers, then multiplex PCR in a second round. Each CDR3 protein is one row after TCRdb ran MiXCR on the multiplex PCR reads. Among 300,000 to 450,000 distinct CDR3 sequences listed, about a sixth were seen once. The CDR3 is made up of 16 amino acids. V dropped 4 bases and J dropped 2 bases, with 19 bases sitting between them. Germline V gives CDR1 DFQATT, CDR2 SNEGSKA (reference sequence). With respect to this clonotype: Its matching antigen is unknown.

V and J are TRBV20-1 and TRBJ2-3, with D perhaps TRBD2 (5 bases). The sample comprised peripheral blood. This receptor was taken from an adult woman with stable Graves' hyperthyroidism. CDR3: CSATHPLAHSTDTQYF. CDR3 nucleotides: TGCAGTGCTACCCACCCGCTAGCCCACTCCACAGATACGCAGTATTTT.